A selection of T cell receptor beta chains follows, all from one sample in a study of blood T cell repertoires in COVID-19. The assay was immunoSEQ multiplex PCR, and TCRdb's table has in-frame clones only and misses some. This table has approximately 150,000 clones, about 88% appearing once. Material: PBMCs or T cells enriched from blood (not recorded which). All receptors derive from a man in his forties or fifties with acute COVID-19. CDR3s leave out the opening cysteine and the closing phenylalanine or tryptophan. A D gene is named only where the DNA matches it firmly.

V,D,CDR3
TRBV27,NA,ASSPTSQPRPNTEAF
TRBV18,NA,ASSLNTNYGYT
TRBV19,NA,ASTMEGLGEQY
TRBV9,TRBD1,ASSVNPTGGQETQY
TRBV9,NA,ASESGANTGELF
TRBV18,NA,ASSPPRESHEQF
TRBV5-6,NA,ASSTGDWGYT
TRBV28,TRBD1,ASSSGTAYQPQH
TRBV3-1/TRBV3-2,TRBD1,ASSHTGGIGGNTIY
TRBV29-1,NA,SAGDGQHSYEQY
TRBV5-5,TRBD2,ASSWGLVANEQF
TRBV6-5,NA,ASSYSGGTNTEAF
TRBV9,TRBD2,ASSVGGTSGYNEQF
TRBV18,TRBD1,ASSPRGQGNTEAF
TRBV5-1,TRBD1,ASTLQGQETQY
TRBV18,TRBD2,ASSVGLAATDTQY
TRBV10-3,NA,AIRYNSGKTDTQY
TRBV6-5,NA,ASGPIRGQPQH
TRBV10-3,TRBD2,AIRSLADQETQY
TRBV5-1,NA,ASSLVSGISYEQY
TRBV10-2,TRBD1,ATSKGQAPTNEKLF
TRBV5-6,NA,ASSLRGVNSGNTIY
TRBV7-6,TRBD1,ASSPGQGALGRELF
TRBV15,NA,ATSSNTEAF
TRBV20-1,TRBD1,SAWTGYEQY
TRBV5-6,NA,ASSLRREIYEQY
TRBV18,NA,ASSPNLAPSYEQY
TRBV7-3,NA,ASSLSSVANTGELF
TRBV5-4,TRBD1,ASSLETGEWYEQF